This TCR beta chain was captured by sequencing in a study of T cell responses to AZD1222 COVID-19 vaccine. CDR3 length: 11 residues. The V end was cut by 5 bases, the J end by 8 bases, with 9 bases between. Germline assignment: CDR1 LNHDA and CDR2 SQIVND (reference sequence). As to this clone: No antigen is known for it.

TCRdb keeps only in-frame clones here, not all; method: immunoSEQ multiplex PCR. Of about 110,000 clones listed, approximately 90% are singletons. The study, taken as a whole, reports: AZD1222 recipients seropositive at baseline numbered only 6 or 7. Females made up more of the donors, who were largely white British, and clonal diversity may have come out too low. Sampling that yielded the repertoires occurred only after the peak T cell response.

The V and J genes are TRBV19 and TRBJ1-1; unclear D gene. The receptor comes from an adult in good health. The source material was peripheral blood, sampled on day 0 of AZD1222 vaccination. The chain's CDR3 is CASSASSEAFF. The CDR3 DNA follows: TGTGCCAGTAGTGCCTCATCCGAAGCTTTCTTT.